The 12 T cell receptor beta chains listed next were all sequenced from one sample in a study of cytomegalovirus exposure and HLA in healthy donors (TCRdb year 2017). The library relied on the immunoSEQ multiplex PCR assay. Not all clones reach the TCRdb copy of this immuneACCESS table, which keeps in-frame sequences only. Checked studies attribute under half of the gap to unresolved V genes and leave the rest unexplained. Here the sample has around 94,000 clones; approximately 95% occur a single time. Around 0.85% of the sample is in the top ten clones. Sequencing input: PBMCs. Every receptor here comes from a woman younger than 35 in good health and CMV-seronegative.

The chain couples TRBV4-2 to TRBJ2-7; D is undetermined. CDR1 is LGHNA, CDR2 YNFKEQ, per germline. The CDR3 runs 12 residues. Trimming took off 1 base at V and 4 bases at J, with 5 bases between the two ends. The CDR3 here is CASSQVEYEQYF. The CDR3 DNA is TGTGCCAGCAGCCAAGTAGAATACGAGCAGTACTTC.

This clone was counted a single time. The rearrangement joins TRBV4-1 to TRBJ2-7; tentative D call: TRBD1 (6 bases). The V gene's germline CDR1 is MGHRA and CDR2 YSYEKL. V lost 0 bases and J lost 2, with 11 bases in between. This CDR3 is 15 amino acids long. The CDR3 nucleotides are TGCGCCAGCAGCCAAGACAGGGGCTCCCCCTACGAGCAGTACTTC. It specifies CASSQDRGSPYEQYF.

The chain recombines TRBV18 with TRBJ2-1, with 10 bases lining up with TRBD2. This CDR3 has 15 amino acids. V gave up 7 bases and J gave up 1 base; unmatched junction bases: 4. Germline assignment: CDR1 KGHSH and CDR2 LQKENI. The CDR3 sequence: CASLRTSGSYNEQFF. CDR3 nucleotides: TGTGCCAGCTTGAGGACTAGCGGATCCTACAATGAGCAGTTCTTC.

The chain combines TRBV18 with TRBJ2-3; possible D gene TRBD1, 5 bases. Germline V gene sequence: CDR1 KGHSH, CDR2 LQKENI. The CDR3 is 11 residues long. V lost 8 bases to trimming and J lost 4 bases, with 7 bases between them. CDR3 in DNA: TGTGCCAGCCCCAGGGCAGATACGCAGTATTTT. Amino acid sequence: CASPRADTQYF.

This clone was detected once. The chain combines TRBV6-1 with TRBJ1-1; 9 bases map to TRBD1. This CDR3 has 14 residues. Germline CDR1 and CDR2: MNHNS and SASEGT. The V segment lost 6 bases and the J segment 1 base; nucleotides outside the gene matches: 3. In DNA form, the CDR3 reads TGTGCCAGCAGGGGGGGACAGGGGAACACTGAAGCTTTCTTT. Protein sequence: CASRGGQGNTEAFF.

This clone was counted a single time. This chain links TRBV7-9 with TRBJ1-1, with D unresolved. Germline CDR1 is SEHNR and CDR2 is FQNEAQ (reference sequence). This CDR3 is 15 amino acids long. Trimming cost V 4 bases and J 1 base, with 13 bases left between them. In nucleotides, the CDR3 is TGTGCCAGCAGCTCCCCGGGGAACAGGAACACTGAAGCTTTCTTT. It is translated as CASSSPGNRNTEAFF.

CDR3 amino acids: CASSLASGSTGELFF. As DNA, the CDR3 is TGTGCCAGCAGCTTAGCTAGCGGGAGTACCGGGGAGCTGTTTTTT. The chain joins TRBV11-2 to TRBJ2-2; 10 positions agree with TRBD2. The CDR3 is 15 residues long. Per the germline V gene, CDR1 is SGHAT and CDR2 is FQNNGV. V gave up 1 base and J gave up 5 bases; unmatched junction bases: 1.

The chain combines TRBV6-5 with TRBJ1-2; D is unclear. The V end lost 5 bases, the J end lost 4 bases, and 14 bases lay between the germline ends. CDR3 length: 14 amino acids. Germline loops: CDR1 MNHEY, CDR2 SVGAGI. The CDR3 reads CASSRPGEVYGYTF. The CDR3 DNA follows: TGTGCCAGCAGTCGCCCCGGGGAAGTCTATGGCTACACCTTC.

The chain combines TRBV27 with TRBJ2-5; TRBD2 is a possible D gene (7 bases). This CDR3 contains 15 residues. Germline V lookup: CDR1 MNHEY, CDR2 SMNVEV (reference sequence). The germline V and J ends were trimmed by 0 bases and 5 bases, with 13 bases remaining between them. The CDR3 region is CASSLSTGGGETQYF. The CDR3 DNA reads as TGTGCCAGCAGTTTATCGACGGGGGGCGGGGAGACCCAGTACTTC.

This sequence joins TRBV7-7 and TRBJ1-2; D call uncertain. CDR3 length: 16 residues. Germline CDR1 and CDR2: SSHAT and FNYEAQ (reference sequence). The CDR3 DNA is TGTGCTCCTACCCCCGATCCCGGGAGGGCGATCTATGGCTACACCTTC. Translation: CAPTPDPGRAIYGYTF.

The rearrangement uses TRBV27 and TRBJ2-1; 8 bases align to TRBD2. The germline gives CDR1 MNHEY, CDR2 SMNVEV (reference sequence). The V and J ends lost 6 bases and 10 bases, in that order; junction bases with no gene match: 17. The CDR3 has 16 amino acids. The CDR3: CASSPGGGTEWDEQFF. As DNA, the CDR3 is TGTGCCAGCAGCCCCGGCGGGGGGACCGAATGGGACGAGCAGTTCTTC.

The V call is TRBV2, the J call TRBJ1-2, with D unclear. Germline-derived CDR1 and CDR2 are SNHLY and FYNNEI. Between the trimmed V and J ends, which lost 8 bases and 1 base, there was a span of 17 bases. CDR3 length: 15 amino acids. CDR3 coding DNA: TGTGCCAGCGAAGCGGGTCCAGACATTAACTATGGCTACACCTTC. Translating it yields CASEAGPDINYGYTF.